This T cell receptor (beta chain) was recovered during a study of T cell changes during pregnancy in multiple sclerosis (dated by TCRdb to the late 2010s). Regarding the research as a whole: The study examined how the T cell repertoire changed over the course of pregnancy in women with multiple sclerosis.

About this clone: Its antigen is unknown. No much larger clonotype is one base removed from it; base qualities were not supplied.

Library preparation used the immunoSEQ multiplex PCR assay. TCRdb took over this immuneACCESS table, retaining in-frame rearrangements with V and J assigned. Such tables are incomplete; in checked studies, under half of the missing clones stem from an unresolved V gene, and the remainder is unexplained. The sample table contains fewer than 85,000 clones; only one count was recorded for 85% to 95% of them. The ten largest clones represent 2.5% to 3.5% of the sample. The material sequenced was peripheral blood, taken in the third trimester of pregnancy. The sequence came from a female donor in good health, enrolled as a control in a pregnancy study.

The CDR3 here reads CASSQGTGSSPLHF. The DNA is TGTGCCAGCAGCCAAGGTACAGGGAGTTCACCCCTCCACTTT. The chain is made from TRBV14 and TRBJ1-6; the D gene is perhaps TRBD1, from 6 matching bases. Trimming removed 1 base from V and 9 bases from J, leaving 10 bases between the germline ends. CDR1 SGHDN and CDR2 FVKESK were looked up in the germline V gene. The CDR3 sequence holds 14 residues, the cysteine and phenylalanine included. The only DNA kept is the CDR3, 42 bases in frame from the first base.